This entry is about one T cell receptor (beta chain). As yet, its antigen is unknown. The sample is drawn from a study of CD8+ T cells in alopecia areata. Study summary: A 6-month period off drug followed tofacitinib, which lasted 6 to 18 months. Study observations and caveats: Unlike in mice, where it was clearer, TCR sharing across patients was less clear, possibly HLA-related.

The CDR3 covers 11 residues. V lost 5 bases, J lost 9 bases, and 10 bases lay in between. In germline, CDR1 is PRHDT, CDR2 FYEKMQ (reference sequence). This sample's treatment: oral pan-JAK inhibitor, 5-10 mg twice daily. Individuals with alopecia areata gave both lesional scalp punch biopsies and peripheral blood for collection. Isolation of CD4+ and CD8+ T cells from PBMCs was achieved by sorting. Reverse transcription of extracted RNA yielded cDNA, which provided the sequencing template. This table comes from immunoSEQ multiplex PCR, and its TCRdb copy is limited to in-frame clones, with some not included. The sample holds approximately 100,000 clones, just under 60% seen once.

The clonotype was recovered from a human donor with alopecia areata. This sequence joins TRBV13 and TRBJ1-1; a weak D match, TRBD1 (5 bases). This specimen consisted of CD8+ T cells sorted from blood, obtained between weeks 55 and 65, from a patient treated with tofacitinib. DNA for the CDR3: TGTGCCAGCAGCGCCGGGGCCCAAGCTTTCTTT. Translating gives CASSAGAQAFF.